A single sample is the source of the 16 T cell receptor beta chains below, sequenced in a study of cytomegalovirus exposure and HLA in healthy donors (TCRdb year 2017). The library was made by the immunoSEQ multiplex PCR assay. For the multiplex PCR, a mixture combining 60 forward primers for TCR Vbeta segments and 13 reverse primers for TCR Jbeta segments was used. The clones in this table, taken by TCRdb from immuneACCESS, are in-frame only. Not every clone is retained; where verified, under half of the shortfall comes from an unresolved V gene, and the cause of the rest is unknown. This sample comprises over 200,000 clones, around 70% of them detected only once. The top ten clones comprise about 2.5% of the sample. Sequencing used PBMCs. These receptors were taken from a man aged 35 to 55 in good health and CMV-seropositive.

V gene TRBV15 combines with J gene TRBJ1-4; perhaps TRBD1 as D (6 bases). Germline CDR1 and CDR2: LNHNV and YYDKDF (reference sequence). V shed 3 bases and J shed 8 bases, with 13 bases lying between them. The CDR3 consists of 14 residues. This chain's CDR3 is CATSSVDRWEKLFF. The DNA for the CDR3 is TGTGCCACCAGCAGCGTAGACAGGTGGGAAAAACTGTTTTTT. Full variable domain (missing parts from reference TRBV15 and TRBJ1-4): DAMVIQNPRYQVTQFGKPVTLSCSQTLNHNVMYWYQQKSSQAPKLLFHYYDKDFNNEADTPDNFQSRRPNTSFCFLDIRSPGLGDTAMYLCATSSVDRWEKLFFGSGTQLSVL.

This rearrangement joins TRBV25-1 to TRBJ2-7; 9 bases line up with TRBD2. The CDR3 loop spans 15 amino acids. From germline, CDR1 is MGHDK and CDR2 SYGVNS. V shed 2 bases, J shed 2 bases, and the junction held 4 bases outside the gene matches. CDR3 sequence: CASSESGGLPYEQYF. The CDR3 region has the DNA TGTGCCAGCAGTGAAAGCGGGGGGCTCCCCTACGAGCAGTACTTC.

The chain has TRBV7-6 and TRBJ2-7; the match to TRBD2 covers 7 bases. CDR1 is SGHVS, CDR2 FNYEAQ, per germline. The CDR3 runs to 14 residues. J gave up 2 bases and V 4 bases, and 5 bases lay outside the gene matches. CDR3 residues: CASSSYGGTYEQYF. CDR3 nucleotide sequence: TGTGCCAGCAGCTCGTACGGGGGGACCTACGAGCAGTACTTC.

This clone was seen a single time. The chain links TRBV13 to TRBJ1-2, with 7 bases that match TRBD1. CDR1 and CDR2 (germline): PRHDT, FYEKMQ (reference sequence). There are 15 residues in the CDR3. V trimming: 5 bases; J trimming: 5 bases; junction bases outside the gene matches: 11. CDR3 sequence reads: CASSTRQGIPYGYTF. The CDR3 DNA sequence: TGTGCCAGCAGCACCCGACAGGGCATTCCATATGGCTACACCTTC.

This chain uses TRBV5-1 with TRBJ2-1; 10 nucleotides match TRBD2. The CDR3 extends over 16 amino acids. V lost 4 bases and J lost 4; bases outside the gene matches: 8. Germline CDR1 SGHRS, CDR2 YFSETQ. The DNA for the CDR3 is TGCGCCAGCAGCCCCGGGGGAGCGGGGGGGTACAATGAGCAGTTCTTC. Protein: CASSPGGAGGYNEQFF.

This clone is a singleton in its sample. The rearrangement uses TRBV5-1 and TRBJ2-4, with a weak D call TRBD2 (6 bases). CDR3 length equals 17 residues. The ends were cut back, 3 bases at V and 1 base at J, with 17 bases in the middle. CDR1 and CDR2 from the germline V gene are SGHRS and YFSETQ. DNA for the CDR3: TGCGCCAGCAGCTGGAGGACGGGGGACGGGGCCAAAAACATTCAGTACTTC. Its protein is CASSWRTGDGAKNIQYF.

The chain combines TRBV12-5 with TRBJ1-2, with a weak D call TRBD1 (6 bases). Deletions cut 6 bases from V and 2 bases from J, with 19 bases between. Germline V gives CDR1 LGHNT, CDR2 FRNRAP. This CDR3 has 16 residues. CDR3 nucleotide sequence: TGTGCTAGTGGGCCGCCCAGGACAGACCAAAACTATGGCTACACCTTC. It encodes CASGPPRTDQNYGYTF. Drawing the rest from reference TRBV12-5 and TRBJ1-2, the complete variable domain is DARVTQTPRHKVTEMGQEVTMRCQPILGHNTVFWYRQTMMQGLELLAYFRNRAPLDDSGMPKDRFSAEMPDATLATLKIQPSEPRDSAVYFCASGPPRTDQNYGYTFGSGTRLTVV.

The chain is built from TRBV11-3 and TRBJ2-5, with 8 nucleotides matching TRBD1. Losses at the gene ends were 3 bases for V and 4 bases for J; bases not matched to a gene: 4. CDR3 size: 14 residues. CDR1 is SGHNT, CDR2 YENEEA, per germline. CDR3 region: CASSLGRGRETQYF. The CDR3 DNA sequence: TGTGCCAGCAGCTTGGGCAGGGGGCGAGAGACCCAGTACTTC.

This rearrangement joins TRBV7-2 to TRBJ1-1; tentatively, D is TRBD1 (5 bases). The CDR3 length is 13 residues. Germline-derived CDR1 and CDR2 are SGHTA and FQGNSA. The V end lost 2 bases, the J end lost 3 bases, and 7 bases lay between the germline ends. The CDR3 region is CASSLQGDTEAFF. In nucleotides, the CDR3 is TGTGCCAGCAGCTTACAGGGTGACACTGAAGCTTTCTTT.

This clone was detected only a few times. The V gene is TRBV5-1, the J gene TRBJ1-1; D might be TRBD1 (6 bases). The CDR3 has 15 amino acids. Trimming cost V 0 bases and J 1 base, with 10 bases left between them. Germline values: CDR1 SGHRS, CDR2 YFSETQ. The CDR3 bases are TGCGCCAGCAGCTTGGGTTCAGGGGAGAACACTGAAGCTTTCTTT. Translation: CASSLGSGENTEAFF.

This clone showed up just once. The chain couples TRBV18 to TRBJ1-4; D uncertain. CDR1 is KGHSH and CDR2 is LQKENI in the germline V gene. The CDR3 contains 13 residues. The ends were cut back, 3 bases at V and 3 bases at J, with 5 bases in the middle. The CDR3 coding sequence is TGTGCCAGCTCACCTAGTGCTAATGAAAAACTGTTTTTT. It is translated as CASSPSANEKLFF.

This clone has a single count. The CDR3: CSVAFFEQGKYGYTF. CDR3 DNA: TGCAGCGTCGCCTTTTTTGAACAGGGCAAGTATGGCTACACCTTC. This chain connects TRBV29-1 to TRBJ1-2, with D possibly matching TRBD1 (6 bases). V was pared by 6 bases and J by 5 bases, with 22 bases between. The germline CDR1 and CDR2 sequences are SQVTM and ANQGSEA. The CDR3 runs to 15 residues.

The J gene is TRBJ2-3, the V gene TRBV6-1; the match to TRBD1 covers 7 bases. Looked up from germline, CDR1 is MNHNS and CDR2 is SASEGT. The CDR3 runs 15 residues. J gave up 2 bases and V 4 bases, and 6 bases lay outside the gene matches. The CDR3 is CASSVPTGLTDTQYF. The CDR3 DNA sequence: TGTGCCAGCAGTGTTCCGACAGGGCTCACAGATACGCAGTATTTT.

Only a few counts were recorded for this clone. The same CDR3 arises from other DNA sequences in this sample as well. The rearrangement joins TRBV21-1 to TRBJ1-5; TRBD1 is taken as the D call from the table, unchecked against the DNA. TRBV21-1 has pseudogene status. The CDR3 runs 16 residues. Here the CDR3 reads CASSKRQRTANQPQHF. DNA for the CDR3: TGTGCCAGCAGCAAAAGGCAAAGGACAGCAAATCAGCCCCAGCATTTT.

The CDR3 sequence is CASSRTYEQYF. The CDR3 DNA sequence: TGTGCCAGCAGTCGTACCTACGAGCAGTACTTC. The chain has TRBV28 and TRBJ2-7; D gene ambiguous. Germline V gene sequence: CDR1 MDHEN, CDR2 SYDVKM. Trimming cost V 5 bases and J 2 bases, with 4 bases left between them. The CDR3 loop spans 11 amino acids.

The CDR3 coding sequence is TGTGCCAGCAGCTTTCAAGGGGGCGAGACCCAGTACTTC. Protein: CASSFQGGETQYF. The V call is TRBV7-2, the J call TRBJ2-5; TRBD1 matches 7 bases. The V and J ends lost 3 bases and 5 bases, in that order; junction bases with no gene match: 3. CDR3 length equals 13 residues. Per germline, CDR1 SGHTA and CDR2 FQGNSA.